Below are 3 T cell receptor beta chains sequenced from a single sample in a study of cytomegalovirus exposure and HLA in healthy donors. The PCR employed 60 Vbeta primers together with 13 Jbeta primers. Assay: immunoSEQ multiplex PCR; the TCRdb copy retains only in-frame clones and omits some. The data show 120,000 to 150,000 clones, with roughly four fifths seen just once and approximately 6% held by the top ten. Material: PBMCs. These receptors were taken from a young man in good health and CMV-seropositive.

The rearrangement joins TRBV5-1 to TRBJ1-1; TRBD1 might be the D (6 bases). Germline CDR1 SGHRS, CDR2 YFSETQ. CDR3 length equals 13 residues. V shed 4 bases and J shed 6 bases, with 13 bases lying between them. The CDR3 coding sequence is TGCGCCAGCAGCAGTTTGACAGGCCCTGAAGCTTTCTTT. Amino acids: CASSSLTGPEAFF.

The chain has TRBV5-1 and TRBJ2-7; D call uncertain. V was cut by 2 bases and J by 2 bases, with 8 bases left in between. Germline loops: CDR1 SGHRS, CDR2 YFSETQ. The CDR3 is 13 amino acids. CDR3 residues: CASSLAPTYEQYF. CDR3 DNA: TGCGCCAGCAGCTTAGCCCCGACCTACGAGCAGTACTTC.

The rearrangement joins TRBV28 to TRBJ1-1, with TRBD1 matching over 9 bases. The CDR3 spans 15 residues. Germline CDR1 is MDHEN and CDR2 is SYDVKM. After removal of 3 bases from V and 11 bases from J, the junction contained 13 bases not matched to a gene. This CDR3 reads CASSLPSSTGGKAFF. The DNA of the CDR3 is TGTGCCAGCAGTTTGCCCTCCTCTACAGGGGGCAAGGCTTTCTTT.